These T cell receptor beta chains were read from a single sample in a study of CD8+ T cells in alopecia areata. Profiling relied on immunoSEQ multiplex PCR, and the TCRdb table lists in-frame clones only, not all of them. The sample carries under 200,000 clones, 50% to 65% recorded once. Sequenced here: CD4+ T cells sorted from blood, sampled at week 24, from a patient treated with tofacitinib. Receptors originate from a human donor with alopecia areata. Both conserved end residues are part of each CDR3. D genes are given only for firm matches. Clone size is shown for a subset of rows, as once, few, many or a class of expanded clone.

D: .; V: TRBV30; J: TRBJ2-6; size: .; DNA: TGTGCCTGGAGGGAGAGCTCTGGGGCCAACGTCCTGACTTTC; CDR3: CAWRESSGANVLTF
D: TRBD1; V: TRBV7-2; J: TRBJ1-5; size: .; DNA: TGTGCCAGCAGCTTAGGGGGATGGGACAGGGCTTATCAGCCCCAGCATTTT; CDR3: CASSLGGWDRAYQPQHF
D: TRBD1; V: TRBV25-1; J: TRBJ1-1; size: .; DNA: TGTGCCACCCATTCCCCCCAGGGGGCTGGTGCTTTCTTT; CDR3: CATHSPQGAGAFF
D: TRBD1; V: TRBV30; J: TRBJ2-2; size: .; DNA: TGTGCCTGGGGGACAGGACGCACCGGGGAGCTGTTTTTT; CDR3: CAWGTGRTGELFF
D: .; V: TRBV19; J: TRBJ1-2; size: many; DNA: TGTGCCAGTAGTACCTCAGGGTATGGCTACACCTTC; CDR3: CASSTSGYGYTF
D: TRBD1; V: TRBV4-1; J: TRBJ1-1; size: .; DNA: TGCGCCAGCAGCCAAGATATGGGGACAGGGCGAACTGAAGCTTTCTTT; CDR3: CASSQDMGTGRTEAFF
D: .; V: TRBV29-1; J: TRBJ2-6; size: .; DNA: TGCAGCGTGGTAGAACCTGGTGGGGCCAACGTCCTGACTTTC; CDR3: CSVVEPGGANVLTF
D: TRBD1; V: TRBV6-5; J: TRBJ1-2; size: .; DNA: TGTGCCAGCAGGTATAACCGGGACAGGATCTATGGCTACACCTTC; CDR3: CASRYNRDRIYGYTF
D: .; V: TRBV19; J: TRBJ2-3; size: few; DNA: TGTGCCAGTAGTATAGGGCAGTCCGGACCAGATACGCAGTATTTT; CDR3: CASSIGQSGPDTQYF
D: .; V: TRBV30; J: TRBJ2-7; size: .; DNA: TGTGCCTGGAGTCGGCAGGGGATTTCCTACGAGCAGTACTTC; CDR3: CAWSRQGISYEQYF
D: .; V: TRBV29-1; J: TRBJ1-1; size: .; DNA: TGCAGCGTTGGCCCGGCCGTAGGTCAGAAAGTCGAAGCTTTCTTT; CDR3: CSVGPAVGQKVEAFF
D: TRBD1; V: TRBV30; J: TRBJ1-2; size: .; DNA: TGTGCCTGGAACCTGGGACAGGGCTATGGCTACACCTTC; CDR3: CAWNLGQGYGYTF
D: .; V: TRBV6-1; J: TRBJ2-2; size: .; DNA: TGTGCCAGCAGTGAAAGGGACACCGGGGAGCTGTTTTTT; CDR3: CASSERDTGELFF
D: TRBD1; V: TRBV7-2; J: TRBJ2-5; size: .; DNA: TGTGCCAGCAACCAAGGGGGCGGCATGGAGACCCAGTACTTC; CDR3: CASNQGGGMETQYF
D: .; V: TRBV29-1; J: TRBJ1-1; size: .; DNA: TGCAGCGTGGGACCCCTGAACACTGAAGCTTTCTTT; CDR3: CSVGPLNTEAFF
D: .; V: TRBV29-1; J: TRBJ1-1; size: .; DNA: TGCAGCGTTCGGGGGGCGAACACTGAAGCTTTCTTT; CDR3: CSVRGANTEAFF
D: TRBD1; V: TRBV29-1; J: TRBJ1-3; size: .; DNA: TGCAGCGTTGTCGACAGGGGCACTGGAAACACCATATATTTT; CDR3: CSVVDRGTGNTIYF
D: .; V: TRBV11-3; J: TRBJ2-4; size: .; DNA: TGTGCCAGCAGCTTAGATCCGGCGACACGCAACATTCAGTACTTC; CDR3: CASSLDPATRNIQYF
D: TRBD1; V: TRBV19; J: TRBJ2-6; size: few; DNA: TGTGCCAGTAGTCCCGGGACAGGGGGGCCCGGGGCCAACGTCCTGACTTTC; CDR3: CASSPGTGGPGANVLTF
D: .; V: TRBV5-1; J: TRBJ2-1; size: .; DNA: TGCGCCAGCAGCTCCAAACGAGGACAGTACCCCTACAATGAGCAGTTCTTC; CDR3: CASSSKRGQYPYNEQFF
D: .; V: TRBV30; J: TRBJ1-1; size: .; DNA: TGTGCCTGGGGCAGTACAGGTCATCCCAAAGCTTTCTTT; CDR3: CAWGSTGHPKAFF
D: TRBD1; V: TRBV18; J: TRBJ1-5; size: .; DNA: TGTGCCAGCTCCACGGACAGGAATCAGCCCCAGCATTTT; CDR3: CASSTDRNQPQHF
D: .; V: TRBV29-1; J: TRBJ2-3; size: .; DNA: TGCAGCGCAAACCCCCGGGGGGCCCTAGATACGCAGTATTTT; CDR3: CSANPRGALDTQYF
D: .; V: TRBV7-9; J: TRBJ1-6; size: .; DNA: TGTGCCAGCAGCTCAGACCCCGCCGGGAATTCACCCCTCCACTTT; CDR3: CASSSDPAGNSPLHF
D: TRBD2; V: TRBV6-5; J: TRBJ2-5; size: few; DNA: TGTGCCAGCAGCCGGGGGGGCCGGGAAGAGACCCAGTACTTC; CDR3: CASSRGGREETQYF
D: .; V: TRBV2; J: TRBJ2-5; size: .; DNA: TGTGCCAGCAGTGAAGCGCACGGCCAGTCTGGGACCCAGTACTTC; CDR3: CASSEAHGQSGTQYF
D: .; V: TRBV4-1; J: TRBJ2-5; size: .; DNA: TGCGCCAGCAGCCATAAGGGGTCCGGTTCCACCGAGACCCAGTACTTC; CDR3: CASSHKGSGSTETQYF
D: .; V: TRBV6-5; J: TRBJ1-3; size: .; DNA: TGTGCCAGCAGTTACAGGGATTCCCGAAACACCATATATTTT; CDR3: CASSYRDSRNTIYF
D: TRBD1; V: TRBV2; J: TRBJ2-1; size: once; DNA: TGTGCCAGCAGTCTACCAGGACAGGGTTCCGACCGGAAGTTCTTC; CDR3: CASSLPGQGSDRKFF
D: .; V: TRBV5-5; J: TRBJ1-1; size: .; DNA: TGTGCCAGCAGCTTGGGGCACGCGAACACTGAAGCTTTCTTT; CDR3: CASSLGHANTEAFF
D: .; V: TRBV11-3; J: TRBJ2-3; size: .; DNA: TGTGCCAGCAGCTTAGAGGGCGGAGATACGCAGTATTTT; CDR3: CASSLEGGDTQYF
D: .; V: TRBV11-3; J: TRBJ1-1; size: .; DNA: TGTGCCAGCAGCTTATCTTTCGACGTCACTGAAGCTTTCTTT; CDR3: CASSLSFDVTEAFF
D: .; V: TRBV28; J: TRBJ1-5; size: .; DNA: TGTGCCAGCACCACCAATGGGAATCAGCCCCAGCATTTT; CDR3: CASTTNGNQPQHF
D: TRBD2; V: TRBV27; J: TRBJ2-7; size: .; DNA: TGTGCCAGCAGTTCAGGCCCGGGAGGGCAGTACTTC; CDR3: CASSSGPGGQYF
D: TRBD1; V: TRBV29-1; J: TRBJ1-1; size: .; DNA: TGCAGCGTTGGCACTGCGGGGCAACAGGGGGCTTTCTTT; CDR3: CSVGTAGQQGAFF
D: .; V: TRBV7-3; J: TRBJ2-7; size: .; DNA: TGTGCCAGCAGCTTAGGGGGTGGCCCCAGCGAGGAGCAGTACTTC; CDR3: CASSLGGGPSEEQYF
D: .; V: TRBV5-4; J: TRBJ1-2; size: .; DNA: TGTGCCAGCAGCTTGGGGGGGAGATATGGCTACACCTTC; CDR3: CASSLGGRYGYTF
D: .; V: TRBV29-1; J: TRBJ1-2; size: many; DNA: TGCAGCGTTGGTACAGGGTATGGCTACACCTTC; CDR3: CSVGTGYGYTF
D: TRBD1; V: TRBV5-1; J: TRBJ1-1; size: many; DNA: TGCGCCAGCAGCCCAGAGACAGGGGCCGGAAACACTGAAGCTTTCTTT; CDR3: CASSPETGAGNTEAFF